Reported below is one T cell receptor beta chain. It has no known antigen specificity. There are no base qualities to consult, and no much larger clone falls within one base. Taken from the germline V gene (reference sequence), the CDR1 and CDR2 loops are SGHAT and FQDESV. Unmatched junction bases come to 6, with V trimmed by 1 base and J by 5 bases. The CDR3 starts with the cysteine, ends with the phenylalanine, and has 15 residues. This entry keeps only the CDR3 DNA: 45 bases, framed from base 1. These data are taken from a study of blood T cell repertoires in COVID-19 (dated by TCRdb to about 2020). Concerning the study at large: Samples from collaborators originated in the United States, Italy and Spain and spanned both the acute and convalescent phases of COVID-19. The material from the prospective study consisted of cDNA or gDNA derived from T cells, B-cell-depleted T cells, or PBMCs. The dataset comprised deeply sampled blood TCRbeta repertoires from subjects exposed to, actively infected with, or recovered from COVID-19. A freely available public database, intended as a resource for researchers studying the immune response to SARS-CoV-2, is where the repertoires were released. The samples were drawn from two sources: the first 160 participants of the ongoing ImmuneRACE study, and 1,200 or so subjects contributed by 6 global collaborators. The sample metadata nearly always contained a de-identified subject ID, COVID-19 status, age in years and sex. Where available, HLA class I and class II types were taken from metadata supplied by the sample provider and were not determined by assay-based typing. Paper-wide results and their limitations: Clinical and demographic metadata were provided uncurated, with the amount varying by source and participant.

TCRbeta CDR3 regions were amplified from genomic DNA by means of the immunoSEQ Assay, a bias-controlled multiplex PCR. The study's own analysis went as follows. The number of nucleated cells in each sample was estimated by amplification of reference gene primers within the assay. Sequence reads were collapsed and filtered to measure the absolute abundance of every unique TCRbeta CDR3 rearrangement. For each sample, productive Simpson clonality was calculated by taking the square root of Simpson's diversity index across productive rearrangements. As stored in TCRdb, this immuneACCESS dataset retains in-frame rearrangements with V and J assigned. A fraction of the clones does not appear; measured against another copy, unresolved V genes explain less than half of the discrepancy, and the remainder lacks a known reason. Clonal size and the V and J genes are those of that table, whereas D and trimming came from the DNA. The sample table lists about 160,000 clones, more than 60% of them with a count of one. Together, the top ten hold 2.8% of the sample.

Each collaborating institution followed its own protocols to collect whole blood in K2EDTA tubes. For TCRbeta analysis, collaborators shipped samples in one of three forms: frozen whole blood, isolated PBMCs, or DNA extracted from either of those sample types. Sequencing was done on a sample of peripheral blood. This TCR came from a man between 70 and 80 years old with acute or convalescent COVID-19. The rearranged segments are TRBV11-1 and TRBJ2-5; 8 bases in between match TRBD1. The base sequence is TGTGCCAGCAGCTTAGGCCCCAGGGGGCGGGAGACCCAGTACTTC. The resulting protein is CASSLGPRGRETQYF.